This T cell receptor beta chain was found in a study of T cell repertoires in ileal Crohn's disease (dated by TCRdb to the late 2010s). General notes on the study: At the time of surgery, about a third of patients were active smokers, and the median duration of disease was 7.9 years. Every patient underwent surgery because of a complication, which was stricturing disease in around 60% of cases and penetrating disease in around 39%. Roughly half of the patients were given postoperative therapy, with roughly 20 on anti-TNF agents and about a dozen on thiopurines. Neoterminal ileum biopsies obtained at postoperative colonoscopy were designated as M6 samples. TCR repertoire analysis was done in 45 to 65 Crohn's disease patients from a prospective multicentre cohort. Running in parallel with the study was a multicentre cohort set up to find predictors of early endoscopic recurrence following ileocolonic resection. Endoscopic postoperative recurrence was defined by a Rutgeerts score above i0. The study sequenced approximately 180 mucosal samples from around 52 patients, taken at several locations on the surgical specimen and at postoperative endoscopy. The research as a whole found: More high-frequency clones were carried by sorted CD8 T cells than by CD4 T cells, suggesting that mucosal expansions were mainly CD8. Within the first year after surgery, the timing of postoperative endoscopy varied, and the median delay was around seven months. Only a subgroup of patients, of unstated size, had mucosal CD4 and CD8 T cells sorted and sequenced. Endoscopic recurrence was linked to a higher percentage of high-frequency clones at surgery, and recurrence occurred in every patient whose clonality exceeded 26.8% (18/57). Compared with non-smokers, patients who were active smokers at surgery showed a significantly higher proportion of clonal expansions (25.9% vs 17.9%, p=0.02).

The table lists this clone with a count of one. The specificity of this receptor is unknown. It has no much larger one-base neighbor in the sample; base qualities were not kept. Relative to germline, V is 3 bases shorter and J is 10 bases shorter, with 22 bases between their ends. The CDR3 covers 15 residues, taking in both the cysteine and the phenylalanine. The only DNA kept is the CDR3, 45 bases in frame from the first base. Via the germline V gene, CDR1 is SGHAT and CDR2 FQNNGV. For commercial TCRB immunosequencing, five hundred nanograms of biopsy DNA were submitted for each sample. Adaptive Biotechnology amplified the CDR3 regions from genomic DNA with a two-step multiplex PCR designed to control amplification bias. The first PCR used primers for every V and J gene segment; the second PCR added barcodes and Illumina adapters. CDR3 libraries were sequenced using an Illumina instrument. Regarding the original processing steps: The analysis drew on both the pipelines supplied by the vendor and custom analysis of the raw data in R/Bioconductor running R version 3.3.0. Clonality, which ranges from 0 to 1, was calculated as the inverse of the normalised Shannon entropy across all productive clones. High-frequency clones were defined as the share of the repertoire occupied by the top 100 clones, with only clones passing a 95% confidence test being retained. Repertoire diversity was measured with the Simpson index, and overlap between samples was measured with the Morisita-Horn index. TCRdb re-hosts the immuneACCESS table, in-frame sequences only. Its copies lack some clones; in the studies checked, an unresolved V gene accounts for under half of them, and the cause for the rest is not known. V, J and clone size are taken as reported in that table, and D and trimming were inferred from the DNA itself. In this sample the table shows about 62,000 clones, around nine tenths of which occur a single time. The ten largest clones add up to roughly 2% of the sample.

Taken with the paper, the label for time point translates to: neoterminal ileum biopsy at postoperative endoscopy, about 6 months after surgery. Adults with ileal or ileocolonic Crohn's disease and an indication for ileocolonic resection were eligible for inclusion. Whole ileal mucosal biopsies were stored frozen at -80°C before DNA extraction. A TRizol-based method was used to extract genomic DNA from the frozen whole biopsies, and the DNA was quantified with a NanoDrop 2000 spectrophotometer. The V and J genes are TRBV11-2 and TRBJ2-7, with a tentative D gene TRBD2 over 6 matching bases. This receptor was obtained from an adult with Crohn's disease. The sample comprised ileal tissue. The CDR3 region has the sequence CASSFGVGGDIFQYF. Read as DNA, the sequence is TGTGCCAGCAGCTTCGGGGTCGGGGGAGATATATTTCAGTACTTC. The CDR3, completed at both ends by the reference TRBV11-2 and TRBJ2-7 genes, gives the full variable domain EAGVAQSPRYKIIEKRQSVAFWCNPISGHATLYWYQQILGQGPKLLIQFQNNGVVDDSQLPKDRFSAERLKGVDSTLKIQPAKLEDSAVYLCASSFGVGGDIFQYFGPGTRLTVT.